This TCR beta chain originates from a study of brain T cells in children with intractable seizures. Study-level findings and limits: Viral specificity was inferred only from CDR3 similarity; HCMV serostatus was unknown.

As to this clone: Antigen specificity is unknown.

This CDR3 region has 12 residues. Germline V gene data show CDR1 as GTSNPN and CDR2 as SVGIG (reference sequence). V lost 3 bases, J lost 14 bases, and 16 bases lay in between. The repertoire was sequenced with immunoSEQ multiplex PCR; TCRdb's copy has only in-frame clones and lacks some. The repertoire holds tens of thousands of clones, about 92% seen once, with approximately 1.5% in the top ten. Surgery cases with the highest brain T cell transcript signatures were chosen for sequencing. Before surgery, patients took at least one anti-epileptic drug. The sequencing here drew on peripheral blood, taken at surgery. The origin of this receptor is a boy in the first two years of life with tuberous sclerosis and intractable seizures. The chain uses TRBV30 and TRBJ1-4; a possible D gene is TRBD1 (5 bases). CDR3 bases: TGTGCCTGGAGCCCAGGCCGGGGGGACCTGTTTTTT. Translated: CAWSPGRGDLFF.